These T cell receptor beta chains were read from a single sample in a study of T cell repertoires in cytomegalovirus infection. TCRdb re-called the reads through MiXCR, storing one row per CDR3 protein. The sample has about 130,000 distinct CDR3 sequences, more than 30% seen once. These TCRs' antigens remain unknown. The sample here was CD8+ T cells from cultured PBMCs, taken from culture after CMV antigen stimulation. Receptors were obtained from a human donor in good health (CMV status not recorded). Some clones in this sample may be carry-over from other donors' samples. The CDR3 runs from the conserved cysteine through the conserved F or W. A D gene is named only where the DNA matches it firmly. Only some rows state a clone size, as once, few, many or a class for expanded clones.

CDR3 DNA: TGTGCCAGCAGTTTCCTGACAGAGATAGCGAACACTGAAGCTTTCTTT
CDR3 protein: CASSFLTEIANTEAFF
clone size: .
V gene: TRBV28
J gene: TRBJ1-1
D gene: .

CDR3 DNA: TGTGCCAGCAGTGACCGGGACAGAGGAAATGAAGCTTTCTTT
CDR3 protein: CASSDRDRGNEAFF
clone size: .
V gene: TRBV2
J gene: TRBJ1-1
D gene: TRBD1

CDR3 DNA: TGTGCCAGCAGCCCGGGACTAGCTACGTCCTACAATGAGCAGTTCTTC
CDR3 protein: CASSPGLATSYNEQFF
clone size: few
V gene: TRBV5-4
J gene: TRBJ2-1
D gene: TRBD2

CDR3 DNA: TGTGCCAGCAGCGCCTGGACTACCACAGATACGCAGTATTTT
CDR3 protein: CASSAWTTTDTQYF
clone size: .
V gene: TRBV14
J gene: TRBJ2-3
D gene: .

CDR3 DNA: TGTGCCAGCTCACCACCGGGACAGAGCAATGAGCAGTTCTTC
CDR3 protein: CASSPPGQSNEQFF
clone size: few
V gene: TRBV18
J gene: TRBJ2-1
D gene: TRBD1

CDR3 DNA: TGCAGTGCTGGGGTGGGGGGTGTCAATGAGCAGTTCTTC
CDR3 protein: CSAGVGGVNEQFF
clone size: .
V gene: TRBV20-1
J gene: TRBJ2-1
D gene: .

CDR3 DNA: TGTGCCAGCAGCACCCCAATAGCAGGCTCCTACAATGAGCAGTTCTTC
CDR3 protein: CASSTPIAGSYNEQFF
clone size: .
V gene: TRBV7-6
J gene: TRBJ2-1
D gene: .

CDR3 DNA: TGTGCCAGCAGCTTAGCGCAGGGACCTCCCACTGTCCACACTGAAGCTTTCTTT
CDR3 protein: CASSLAQGPPTVHTEAFF
clone size: few
V gene: TRBV7-8
J gene: TRBJ1-1
D gene: .

CDR3 DNA: TGTGCCAGCAGCTTAGCGGGGACAGGGGGATATGAGCAGTTCTTC
CDR3 protein: CASSLAGTGGYEQFF
clone size: many
V gene: TRBV7-2
J gene: TRBJ2-1
D gene: TRBD1

CDR3 DNA: TGCGCCAGCAGGTCCGGGAGTGGAGGCAATAATTCACCCCTCCACTTT
CDR3 protein: CASRSGSGGNNSPLHF
clone size: .
V gene: TRBV5-1
J gene: TRBJ1-6
D gene: .

CDR3 DNA: TGTGCCAGCAGAAGGCAGGGGGCGCGAGATGAGCAGTTCTTC
CDR3 protein: CASRRQGARDEQFF
clone size: .
V gene: TRBV11-2
J gene: TRBJ2-1
D gene: TRBD1

CDR3 DNA: TGTGCCAGCAGTTACGTTACAAGGTCTGAAGCTTTCTTT
CDR3 protein: CASSYVTRSEAFF
clone size: .
V gene: TRBV6-6
J gene: TRBJ1-1
D gene: .

CDR3 DNA: TGTGCCAGCCGGTCGAACAGTTTTCTAACCTACGAGCAGTACTTC
CDR3 protein: CASRSNSFLTYEQYF
clone size: few
V gene: TRBV6-1
J gene: TRBJ2-7
D gene: .

CDR3 DNA: TGTGCCAGCAGCCAAGTGGTCGGCAGCCTCTCCTACGAGCAGTACTTC
CDR3 protein: CASSQVVGSLSYEQYF
clone size: once
V gene: TRBV14
J gene: TRBJ2-7
D gene: .

CDR3 DNA: TGTGCCAGCAGTTACTCTCTCGGGGATTACAATGAGCAGTTCTTC
CDR3 protein: CASSYSLGDYNEQFF
clone size: .
V gene: TRBV6-5
J gene: TRBJ2-1
D gene: .

CDR3 DNA: TGTGCCAGCAGCCAATTAGACCGGGGGGGGCGAGATACGCAGTATTTT
CDR3 protein: CASSQLDRGGRDTQYF
clone size: .
V gene: TRBV14
J gene: TRBJ2-3
D gene: TRBD2

CDR3 DNA: TGTGCCAGCAGCTTAAATCCCTGGGCAGGGGACAGGGTGAAAACCGGGGAGCTGTTTTTT
CDR3 protein: CASSLNPWAGDRVKTGELFF
clone size: few
V gene: TRBV11-2
J gene: TRBJ2-2
D gene: TRBD1

CDR3 DNA: TGCGCCAGCAGCCAAGATCCGGCAGGGTCTGAGAGTGGCTACACCTTC
CDR3 protein: CASSQDPAGSESGYTF
clone size: few
V gene: TRBV4-1
J gene: TRBJ1-2
D gene: .

CDR3 DNA: TGCAGTGCTAGGTCCGAACATCTCTATGGCTACACCTTC
CDR3 protein: CSARSEHLYGYTF
clone size: few
V gene: TRBV20-1
J gene: TRBJ1-2
D gene: .

CDR3 DNA: TGTGCCAGCAGTACCGGGACTAGCGGGGCTGATACGCAGTATTTT
CDR3 protein: CASSTGTSGADTQYF
clone size: few
V gene: TRBV6-1
J gene: TRBJ2-3
D gene: TRBD2

CDR3 DNA: TGTGCCAGCTCACCAGGGGGGCCGTACCAAGAGACCCAGTACTTC
CDR3 protein: CASSPGGPYQETQYF
clone size: .
V gene: TRBV18
J gene: TRBJ2-5
D gene: .

CDR3 DNA: TGTGCCAGCAGTTACCGGGGCGCTGAAGCTTTCTTT
CDR3 protein: CASSYRGAEAFF
clone size: .
V gene: TRBV6-8
J gene: TRBJ1-1
D gene: .

CDR3 DNA: TGTGCCAGCAGTGGGAATACGGGCATTAACTATGGCTACACCTTC
CDR3 protein: CASSGNTGINYGYTF
clone size: .
V gene: TRBV12-3/TRBV12-4
J gene: TRBJ1-2
D gene: .

CDR3 DNA: TGTGCCAGCAGCCAAGAAACAGGGGGGCCTCTCTACGAGCAGTACTTC
CDR3 protein: CASSQETGGPLYEQYF
clone size: many
V gene: TRBV3-1
J gene: TRBJ2-7
D gene: TRBD1

CDR3 DNA: TGTGCCAGCAGCCCCCGGACTAGCGGGGGGTCCTACGAGCAGTACTTC
CDR3 protein: CASSPRTSGGSYEQYF
clone size: .
V gene: TRBV7-9
J gene: TRBJ2-7
D gene: TRBD2

CDR3 DNA: TGTGCCAGCAGCCACGACAGGGCCCGAAACACCATATATTTT
CDR3 protein: CASSHDRARNTIYF
clone size: few
V gene: TRBV7-4
J gene: TRBJ1-3
D gene: TRBD1

CDR3 DNA: TGTGCCAGCAGGTGGGACTTGGATACGCAGTATTTT
CDR3 protein: CASRWDLDTQYF
clone size: many
V gene: TRBV12-3/TRBV12-4
J gene: TRBJ2-3
D gene: .

CDR3 DNA: TGTGCCAGCAGCTCGGGGCCCAGGGGGCAAAACACTGAAGCTTTCTTT
CDR3 protein: CASSSGPRGQNTEAFF
clone size: few
V gene: TRBV7-6
J gene: TRBJ1-1
D gene: TRBD1

CDR3 DNA: TGTGCCAGCAGTCCCCTTGGGGAGGCCTATAATTCACCCCTCCACTTT
CDR3 protein: CASSPLGEAYNSPLHF
clone size: few
V gene: TRBV28
J gene: TRBJ1-6
D gene: .

CDR3 DNA: TGTGCCAGCAGCCCGGGACAGGGAGATTATAGCAATCAGCCCCAGCATTTT
CDR3 protein: CASSPGQGDYSNQPQHF
clone size: many
V gene: TRBV7-8
J gene: TRBJ1-5
D gene: TRBD1

CDR3 DNA: TGTGCCAGCAGCTTAGAAACAGGAATTGCCTACGAGCAGTACTTC
CDR3 protein: CASSLETGIAYEQYF
clone size: .
V gene: TRBV7-6
J gene: TRBJ2-7
D gene: .

CDR3 DNA: TGTGCCAGCAGCCAAGCTCAGGTAGGGGGCACAGATACGCAGTATTTT
CDR3 protein: CASSQAQVGGTDTQYF
clone size: .
V gene: TRBV3-1
J gene: TRBJ2-3
D gene: .

CDR3 DNA: TGTGCCAGCAGCTTAGCGGCTAGCGGGGAGGACGAGCTGTACTTC
CDR3 protein: CASSLAASGEDELYF
clone size: .
V gene: TRBV7-2
J gene: TRBJ2-7
D gene: TRBD2

CDR3 DNA: TGCGCCAGCAGTCAAAGGGGCGTTAGCTACGAGCAGTACTTC
CDR3 protein: CASSQRGVSYEQYF
clone size: .
V gene: TRBV23-1
J gene: TRBJ2-7
D gene: .

CDR3 DNA: TGCGCCAGCAGCTTCACAGGACGCACAGATACGCAGTATTTT
CDR3 protein: CASSFTGRTDTQYF
clone size: .
V gene: TRBV4-1
J gene: TRBJ2-3
D gene: .

CDR3 DNA: TGCAGTGCTAGGGACTTAAACTCCTACGAGCAGTACTTC
CDR3 protein: CSARDLNSYEQYF
clone size: few
V gene: TRBV20-1
J gene: TRBJ2-7
D gene: .

CDR3 DNA: TGTGCCAGCAGCCAGGGTTCACCCCTCCACTTT
CDR3 protein: CASSQGSPLHF
clone size: few
V gene: TRBV25-1
J gene: TRBJ1-6
D gene: .

CDR3 DNA: TGTGCCAGCAGCGCCTCCGGGACGGTCTACGAGCAGTACTTC
CDR3 protein: CASSASGTVYEQYF
clone size: .
V gene: TRBV7-6
J gene: TRBJ2-7
D gene: .

CDR3 DNA: TGTGCCAGCAGCACGCGGGCAGGACGAGAAGCTTTCTTT
CDR3 protein: CASSTRAGREAFF
clone size: .
V gene: TRBV27
J gene: TRBJ1-1
D gene: .

CDR3 DNA: TGTGCCAGTAGTTGGAGGGGGCTTGATCAGCCCCAGCATTTT
CDR3 protein: CASSWRGLDQPQHF
clone size: .
V gene: TRBV19
J gene: TRBJ1-5
D gene: TRBD1

CDR3 DNA: TGTGCCAGCTCACCCATGGCAGGGTACCAAGAGACCCAGTACTTC
CDR3 protein: CASSPMAGYQETQYF
clone size: few
V gene: TRBV18
J gene: TRBJ2-5
D gene: .

CDR3 DNA: TGTGCCAGCAGGCCCCTCGGCGGTAATTCACCCCTCCACTTT
CDR3 protein: CASRPLGGNSPLHF
clone size: .
V gene: TRBV27
J gene: TRBJ1-6
D gene: .

CDR3 DNA: TGCGCCAGCAGCTTTTCAGGAGATACGCAGTATTTT
CDR3 protein: CASSFSGDTQYF
clone size: .
V gene: TRBV5-1
J gene: TRBJ2-3
D gene: .

CDR3 DNA: TGTGCCAGCAGCTTAGCGACTAGCGGGGTAACCTACGAGCAGTACTTC
CDR3 protein: CASSLATSGVTYEQYF
clone size: few
V gene: TRBV7-9
J gene: TRBJ2-7
D gene: TRBD2

CDR3 DNA: TGCGCCAGCAGCCAAGCCGGGACAGGGGACTACGAGCAGTACTTC
CDR3 protein: CASSQAGTGDYEQYF
clone size: .
V gene: TRBV4-1
J gene: TRBJ2-7
D gene: TRBD1

CDR3 DNA: TGTGCCAGCAGCTTAGGGGACAGGGGAGTAATCTACGAGCAGTACTTC
CDR3 protein: CASSLGDRGVIYEQYF
clone size: few
V gene: TRBV7-2
J gene: TRBJ2-7
D gene: TRBD1

CDR3 DNA: TGTGCCAGCAGTTTTCATCACCCGACTAGCGTTGTCCCCGGGGAGCTGTTTTTT
CDR3 protein: CASSFHHPTSVVPGELFF
clone size: few
V gene: TRBV12-3/TRBV12-4
J gene: TRBJ2-2
D gene: TRBD2

CDR3 DNA: TGTGCCAGCAGCTTCTCATACAGGGACCCCAGAGAAGCTTTCTTT
CDR3 protein: CASSFSYRDPREAFF
clone size: few
V gene: TRBV7-3
J gene: TRBJ1-1
D gene: .

CDR3 DNA: TGTGCCAGCAGCCCGCCGGCATGGGGCGACTCCGGGGAGCTGTTTTTT
CDR3 protein: CASSPPAWGDSGELFF
clone size: .
V gene: TRBV7-2
J gene: TRBJ2-2
D gene: .

CDR3 DNA: TGTGCCAGCAGCTCACCCCGGGGGGCTGGGGAGACCCAGTACTTC
CDR3 protein: CASSSPRGAGETQYF
clone size: many
V gene: TRBV7-2
J gene: TRBJ2-5
D gene: .

CDR3 DNA: TGTGCTAGCAGCTTAGGAGAAGGCAGCACAGATACGCAGTATTTT
CDR3 protein: CASSLGEGSTDTQYF
clone size: many
V gene: TRBV7-7
J gene: TRBJ2-3
D gene: .

CDR3 DNA: TGTGCCAGCAGCTTAGTCGGGACAGAGGATTCACCCCTCCACTTT
CDR3 protein: CASSLVGTEDSPLHF
clone size: few
V gene: TRBV7-8
J gene: TRBJ1-6
D gene: TRBD1

CDR3 DNA: TGTGCCATCAGGTCGACTAGCGGGCCCCGCACAGATACGCAGTATTTT
CDR3 protein: CAIRSTSGPRTDTQYF
clone size: few
V gene: TRBV10-3
J gene: TRBJ2-3
D gene: TRBD2

CDR3 DNA: TGTGCCAGCAGCAGGGGAGCGGTCTCCTACAATGAGCAGTTCTTC
CDR3 protein: CASSRGAVSYNEQFF
clone size: few
V gene: TRBV6-2/TRBV6-3
J gene: TRBJ2-1
D gene: .

CDR3 DNA: TGTGCCAGCTCACCTGAAAGGAACTACGAGCAGTACTTC
CDR3 protein: CASSPERNYEQYF
clone size: .
V gene: TRBV18
J gene: TRBJ2-7
D gene: .

CDR3 DNA: TGTGCCACCTACAGGGTGGGAGGCAATGAGCAGTTCTTC
CDR3 protein: CATYRVGGNEQFF
clone size: .
V gene: TRBV2
J gene: TRBJ2-1
D gene: .

CDR3 DNA: TGTGCCAGCATGGGGGCCGCTTACGAGCAGTACTTC
CDR3 protein: CASMGAAYEQYF
clone size: many
V gene: TRBV7-8
J gene: TRBJ2-7
D gene: .

CDR3 DNA: TGTGCCAGCAGCTTGGTAGGTAGCCCAGATACGCAGTATTTT
CDR3 protein: CASSLVGSPDTQYF
clone size: .
V gene: TRBV5-6
J gene: TRBJ2-3
D gene: .

CDR3 DNA: TGTGCCATCAGTGACCAAAGACAGGGGTCCAGTGGGGCCCAGTACTTC
CDR3 protein: CAISDQRQGSSGAQYF
clone size: .
V gene: TRBV10-3
J gene: TRBJ2-5
D gene: TRBD1